This T cell receptor (beta chain) was retrieved from a study of molecular identifiers for immune sequencing clone quantification. Points from the study as a whole: Should identical TCR molecules share a barcode, the sizes of highly expanded clones could be underestimated. Researchers reportedly could pick up spiked Jurkat TCR RNA from one cell mixed into approximately 910,000 naive cells.

Listed TCR primers, together with previously described methods, were used for the bulk TCR libraries. TCRdb called the PCR reads again in MiXCR, with one record for every CDR3 protein. Here the sample spans fewer than 45,000 distinct CDR3 sequences, approximately 24% being singletons. In the case of this clonotype: Its matching antigen is unknown. A much more abundant neighbour one base away suggests this may be a read error. The final CDR3 position lacks the conserved phenylalanine or tryptophan, pointing to a likely read error.

Germline V lookup: CDR1 LNHDA, CDR2 SQIVND (reference sequence). The V end was cut by 0 bases, the J end by 0 bases, with 12 bases between. The CDR3 has 17 residues. V and J are TRBV19 and TRBJ2-4; D unresolved. The receptor comes from a human donor in good health. Some libraries in this study had Jurkat cell RNA spiked in. Material for sequencing was naive CD8+ T cells from blood, with Jurkat cell RNA spiked in. Described subset: FACS-sorted CD8+CD4-CCR7+CD45RA+ naive T cells. The CDR3 region is CASSIEDEKLAKNIQYL. The CDR3 nucleotides are TGTGCCAGTAGTATAGAAGACGAGAAACTAGCCAAAAACATTCAGTACCTC.